This passage covers 5 T cell receptor beta chains from one sample sequenced in a study of blood T cell repertoires in COVID-19. TCRdb's copy holds only in-frame clones and misses some; the assay was immunoSEQ multiplex PCR. The sample lists approximately 300,000 clones; 75% to 95% were seen once. The sequenced sample was peripheral blood. Receptors originate from a woman aged 25-40 years with COVID-19, enrolled during active disease.

The chain carries TRBV28 and TRBJ2-1; TRBD1 is a possible D gene (6 bases). There are 14 residues in the CDR3. CDR1 is MDHEN, CDR2 SYDVKM, per germline. Trimming left V 2 bases short and J 2 bases short, with 7 bases between. DNA of the CDR3: TGTGCCAGCAGTTTAGGGGGCCCCTACAATGAGCAGTTCTTC. This gives the protein CASSLGGPYNEQFF. Variable domain in full (rest from reference TRBV28 and TRBJ2-1): DVKVTQSSRYLVKRTGEKVFLECVQDMDHENMFWYRQDPGLGLRLIYFSYDVKMKEKGDIPEGYSVSREKKERFSLILESASTNQTSMYLCASSLGGPYNEQFFGPGTRLTVL.

The chain couples TRBV2 to TRBJ2-7; TRBD1 might be the D (6 bases). Germline CDR1 reads SNHLY; CDR2 reads FYNNEI. The CDR3 covers 13 residues. V lost 6 bases and J 12 bases, leaving 21 bases between the germline ends. The CDR3: CASSPRGVERMYF. DNA of the CDR3: TGTGCCAGCAGCCCCAGGGGAGTCGAACGTATGTACTTC.

This clone is a singleton in its sample. The chain links TRBV18 to TRBJ1-1, with TRBD1 as a possible D gene (5 bases). This CDR3 is built from 13 residues. V gave up 6 bases and J gave up 0 bases, with 8 bases separating them. Germline V lookup: CDR1 KGHSH, CDR2 LQKENI. The CDR3, as DNA: TGTGCCAGCTCCTCACAGGTGAACACTGAAGCTTTCTTT. Protein product: CASSSQVNTEAFF.

V and J are TRBV2 and TRBJ2-7; 10 bases match TRBD2. In germline, CDR1 is SNHLY, CDR2 FYNNEI. Germline trimming cut 7 bases from V and 2 bases from J; bases unmatched to any gene: 11. This CDR3 spans 16 amino acids. CDR3 in DNA: TGTGCCAGCAAAGCGGGAGGGTTCATTCTTGCCTACGAGCAGTACTTC. This encodes CASKAGGFILAYEQYF.

The chain is built from TRBV5-1 and TRBJ1-5; a weak D match, TRBD1 (5 bases). The CDR3 totals 13 residues. The germline gives CDR1 SGHRS, CDR2 YFSETQ. V lost 4 bases and J lost 6, with 11 bases in between. For the CDR3, the DNA is TGCGCCAGCAGCAGCAGGGAGGGTCAGCCCCAGCATTTT. It codes for CASSSREGQPQHF.